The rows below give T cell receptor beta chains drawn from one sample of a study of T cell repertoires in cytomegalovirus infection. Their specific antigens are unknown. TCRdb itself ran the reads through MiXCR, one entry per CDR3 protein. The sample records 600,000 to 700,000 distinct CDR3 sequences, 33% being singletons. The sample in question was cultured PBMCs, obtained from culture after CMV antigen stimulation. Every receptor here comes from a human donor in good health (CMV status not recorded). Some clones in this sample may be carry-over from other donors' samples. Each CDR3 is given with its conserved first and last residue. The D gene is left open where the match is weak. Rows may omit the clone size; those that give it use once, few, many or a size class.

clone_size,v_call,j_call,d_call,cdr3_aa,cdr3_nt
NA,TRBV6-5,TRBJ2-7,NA,CATRDGYLEQYF,TGTGCTACCCGGGACGGCTACTTGGAGCAGTACTTC
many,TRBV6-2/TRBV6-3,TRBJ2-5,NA,CASSRQETQYF,TGTGCCAGCAGCCGACAAGAGACCCAGTACTTC
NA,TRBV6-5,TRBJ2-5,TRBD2,CASSYSGGSGSPEDF,TGTGCCAGCAGTTACTCGGGCGGTAGCGGGTCTCCGGAGGACTTC
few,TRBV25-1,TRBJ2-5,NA,CASSGPGPSDSFLETQYF,TGTGCCAGCAGTGGCCCCGGCCCCTCCGACAGCTTTCTGGAGACCCAGTACTTC
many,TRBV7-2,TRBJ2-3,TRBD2,CASTLSGSGPDTQYF,TGTGCCAGCACCCTTAGCGGGAGTGGGCCAGATACGCAGTATTTT
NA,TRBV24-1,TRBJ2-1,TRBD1,CATARGLEGANEQFF,TGTGCCACCGCCCGAGGTCTCGAGGGGGCCAATGAGCAGTTCTTC
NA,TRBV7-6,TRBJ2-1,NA,CASSLFTGTYNEQFF,TGTGCCAGCAGCTTATTTACGGGAACCTACAATGAGCAGTTCTTC
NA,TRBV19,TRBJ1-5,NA,CASSIVVSQPQHF,TGTGCCAGTAGTATCGTAGTTTCACAGCCCCAGCATTTT
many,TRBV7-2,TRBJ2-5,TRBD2,CASSFLTSGYQETQYF,TGTGCCAGCAGCTTCTTGACTAGCGGGTACCAAGAGACCCAGTACTTC
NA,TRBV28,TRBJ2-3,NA,CASNLEMRDTQYF,TGTGCCAGCAACCTAGAAATGAGGGATACGCAGTATTTT
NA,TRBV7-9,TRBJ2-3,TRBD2,CASSSLSSGAPTDTQYF,TGTGCCAGCAGCTCCCTCTCTAGCGGGGCCCCCACAGATACGCAGTATTTT
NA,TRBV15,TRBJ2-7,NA,CATGVGVGEQYF,TGTGCCACCGGCGTGGGGGTCGGCGAGCAGTACTTC
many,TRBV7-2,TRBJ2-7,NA,CASSENRGLSYEQYF,TGTGCCAGCAGCGAAAACAGGGGACTCTCCTACGAGCAGTACTTC
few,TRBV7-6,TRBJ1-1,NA,CASSLARGGDTNTEAFF,TGTGCCAGCAGCTTAGCGAGGGGGGGGGACACGAACACTGAAGCTTTCTTT
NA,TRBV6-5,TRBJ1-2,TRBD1,CASRPTGLGYGYTF,TGTGCCAGCAGACCGACAGGGTTGGGCTATGGCTACACCTTC
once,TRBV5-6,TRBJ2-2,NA,CASSFPPPDTGELFF,TGTGCCAGCAGCTTTCCACCCCCAGACACCGGGGAGCTGTTTTTT
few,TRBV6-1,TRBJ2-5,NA,CASIAGATQYF,TGTGCCAGCATTGCAGGCGCGACCCAGTACTTC
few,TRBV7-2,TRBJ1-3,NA,CASSWGWGRASGNTIYF,TGTGCCAGCAGCTGGGGGTGGGGCAGAGCCTCTGGAAACACCATATATTTT
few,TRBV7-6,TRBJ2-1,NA,CASSLEGGEQFF,TGTGCCAGCAGCTTAGAAGGGGGTGAGCAGTTCTTC
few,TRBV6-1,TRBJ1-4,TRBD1,CASSEPINWKRTGALFF,TGTGCCAGCAGTGAACCGATTAACTGGAAAAGGACAGGGGCGCTGTTTTTT
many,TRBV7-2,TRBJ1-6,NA,CASSLAGKTSYNSPLHF,TGTGCCAGCAGCCTAGCCGGGAAAACCTCCTATAATTCACCCCTCCACTTT
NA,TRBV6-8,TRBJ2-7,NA,CASNWGRASF,TGTGCCAGCAATTGGGGTCGCGCTTCCTTC
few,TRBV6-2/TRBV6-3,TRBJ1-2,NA,CASMWAGRIYGYTF,TGTGCCAGCATGTGGGCAGGACGTATCTATGGCTACACCTTC
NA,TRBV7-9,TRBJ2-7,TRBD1,CASSLPGRGTGPYEQYF,TGTGCCAGCAGCTTACCGGGGCGAGGGACAGGGCCCTACGAGCAGTACTTC
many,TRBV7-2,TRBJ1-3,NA,CASSFSGAGIGDTIYF,TGTGCCAGCAGCTTCTCAGGGGCGGGTATCGGGGACACCATATATTTT
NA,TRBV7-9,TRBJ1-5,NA,CASSSRAGGQPQHF,TGTGCCAGCAGCTCGAGGGCCGGTGGCCAGCCCCAGCATTTT
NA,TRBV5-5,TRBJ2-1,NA,CASSLDGNNEQFF,TGTGCCAGCAGCCTCGATGGCAACAATGAGCAGTTCTTC
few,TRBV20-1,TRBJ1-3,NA,CSAVGSRPSGNTIYF,TGCAGTGCAGTAGGGAGTCGACCCTCTGGAAACACCATATATTTT
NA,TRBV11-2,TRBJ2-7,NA,CASSLNLVSSYEQYF,TGTGCCAGCAGCTTAAACCTAGTGAGCTCCTACGAGCAGTACTTC
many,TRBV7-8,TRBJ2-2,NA,CASSLTGPGELFF,TGTGCCAGCAGCCTAACAGGGCCCGGGGAGCTGTTTTTT
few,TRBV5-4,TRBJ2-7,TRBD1,CASSLGTGAMTREQYF,TGTGCCAGCAGCTTGGGGACAGGGGCGATGACACGTGAGCAGTACTTC
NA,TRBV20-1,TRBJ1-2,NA,CSAPRSRSYGYTF,TGCAGTGCCCCTCGGTCCCGGAGTTATGGCTACACCTTC
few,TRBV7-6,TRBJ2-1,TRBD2,CASSLQTSGKRLNEQFF,TGTGCCAGCAGTCTCCAGACTAGCGGGAAAAGGCTCAATGAGCAGTTCTTC
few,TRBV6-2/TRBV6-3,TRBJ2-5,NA,CASLGFGVGQETQYF,TGTGCCAGCTTAGGGTTCGGAGTTGGGCAAGAGACCCAGTACTTC
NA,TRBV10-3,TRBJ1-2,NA,CATSESTRANGYTF,TGTGCCACCAGTGAGTCGACCAGGGCGAATGGCTACACCTTC
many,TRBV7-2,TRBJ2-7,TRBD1,CASSLDRSLTYEQYF,TGTGCCAGCAGCTTGGACAGGTCGCTTACCTACGAGCAGTACTTC
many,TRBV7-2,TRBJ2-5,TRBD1,CASSKTPPGQNFQETQYF,TGTGCCAGCAGCAAAACGCCTCCGGGACAGAACTTCCAAGAGACCCAGTACTTC
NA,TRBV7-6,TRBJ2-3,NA,CASSSLGVLGDTQYF,TGTGCCAGCAGCAGTCTCGGAGTCCTCGGGGATACGCAGTATTTT
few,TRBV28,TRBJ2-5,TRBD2,CASSLSGGVETQYF,TGTGCCAGCAGTTTGAGCGGGGGAGTAGAGACCCAGTACTTC
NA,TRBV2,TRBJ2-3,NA,CASSDRGGGTDTQYF,TGTGCCAGCAGTGACAGGGGTGGGGGCACAGATACGCAGTATTTT
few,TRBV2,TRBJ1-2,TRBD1,CASRTGTGDNYGYTF,TGTGCCAGCAGGACTGGGACAGGAGATAACTATGGCTACACCTTC
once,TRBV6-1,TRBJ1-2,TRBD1,CASSDRDWYGYTF,TGTGCCAGCAGCGACAGGGATTGGTATGGCTACACCTTC
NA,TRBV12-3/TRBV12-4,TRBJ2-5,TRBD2,CASSPVGSGGARAETQYF,TGTGCCAGCAGCCCTGTGGGTAGCGGGGGGGCCCGGGCGGAGACCCAGTACTTC
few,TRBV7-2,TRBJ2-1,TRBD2,CASSLALLGGGANEQFF,TGTGCCAGCAGCTTAGCGCTTCTTGGCGGGGGGGCCAATGAGCAGTTCTTC
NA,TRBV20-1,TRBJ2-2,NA,CSARGRAIGLGLGELFF,TGCAGTGCTAGAGGCAGGGCCATCGGGCTAGGTCTGGGGGAGCTGTTTTTT
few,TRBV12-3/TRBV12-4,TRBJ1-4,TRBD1,CASSQTGTVNEKLFF,TGTGCCAGCAGTCAAACCGGGACAGTTAATGAAAAACTGTTTTTT
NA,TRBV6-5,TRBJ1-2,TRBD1,CASRRQGFDYGYTF,TGTGCCAGCAGAAGACAGGGGTTTGACTATGGCTACACCTTC
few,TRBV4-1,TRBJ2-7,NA,CASSQGRQGSYEQYF,TGCGCCAGCAGCCAAGGTCGGCAGGGTTCCTACGAGCAGTACTTC
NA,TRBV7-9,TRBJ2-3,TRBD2,CASSGLAGVDTQYF,TGTGCCAGCAGCGGACTAGCGGGGGTGGATACGCAGTATTTT
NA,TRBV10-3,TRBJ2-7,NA,CAISAELPRGEQYF,TGTGCCATCAGTGCCGAGCTCCCAAGGGGCGAGCAGTACTTC
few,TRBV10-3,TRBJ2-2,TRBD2,CAISGSTSGDTGELFF,TGTGCCATCAGTGGATCGACTAGCGGAGACACCGGGGAGCTGTTTTTT
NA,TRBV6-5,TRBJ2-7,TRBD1,CASSYRGQGAPSEQYF,TGTGCCAGCAGTTACCGGGGACAGGGGGCGCCGTCCGAGCAGTACTTC
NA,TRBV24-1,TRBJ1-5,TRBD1,CATSAADRGQPQHF,TGTGCCACCAGTGCCGCGGACAGGGGGCAGCCCCAGCATTTT
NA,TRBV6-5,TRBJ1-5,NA,CASSPSVGARSQHF,TGTGCCAGCAGCCCCAGCGTCGGCGCGAGGTCCCAGCATTTT
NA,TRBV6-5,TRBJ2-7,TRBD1,CASSTRNTGTGSSYEQYF,TGTGCCAGCAGCACGAGAAACACCGGGACAGGAAGCTCCTACGAGCAGTACTTC
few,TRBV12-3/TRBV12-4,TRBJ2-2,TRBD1,CASSMDRSFTGELFF,TGTGCCAGCAGCATGGACAGGAGTTTCACCGGGGAGCTGTTTTTT